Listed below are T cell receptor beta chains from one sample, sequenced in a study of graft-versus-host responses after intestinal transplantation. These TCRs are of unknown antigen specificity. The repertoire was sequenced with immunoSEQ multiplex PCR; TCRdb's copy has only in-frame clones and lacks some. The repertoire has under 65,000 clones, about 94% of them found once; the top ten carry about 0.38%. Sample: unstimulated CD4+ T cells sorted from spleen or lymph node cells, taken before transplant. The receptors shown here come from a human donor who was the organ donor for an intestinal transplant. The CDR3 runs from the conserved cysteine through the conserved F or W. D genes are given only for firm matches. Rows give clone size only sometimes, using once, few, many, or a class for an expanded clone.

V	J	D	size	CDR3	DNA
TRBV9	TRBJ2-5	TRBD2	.	CASSARGGLASGTQYF	TGTGCCAGCAGCGCCCGGGGGGGACTAGCGTCGGGGACCCAGTACTTC
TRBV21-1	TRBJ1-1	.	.	CASSKGDRAPMNTEAFF	TGTGCCAGCAGCAAAGGGGACAGGGCACCAATGAACACTGAAGCTTTCTTT
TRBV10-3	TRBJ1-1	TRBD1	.	CAISEGTGKAFF	TGTGCCATCAGTGAGGGGACAGGGAAAGCTTTCTTT
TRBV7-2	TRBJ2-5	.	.	CASSLGLEGTQYF	TGTGCCAGCAGCCTAGGACTGGAGGGGACCCAGTACTTC
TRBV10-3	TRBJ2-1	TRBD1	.	CAISETGGRDEQFF	TGTGCCATCAGTGAAACAGGGGGCCGAGATGAGCAGTTCTTC
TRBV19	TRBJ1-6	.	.	CASSMGQVRGNSPLHF	TGTGCCAGTAGTATGGGACAAGTGCGAGGAAATTCACCCCTCCACTTT
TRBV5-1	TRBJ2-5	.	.	CASSAIWRTKQETQYF	TGCGCCAGCAGCGCGATCTGGCGGACCAAACAAGAGACCCAGTACTTC
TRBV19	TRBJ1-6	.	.	CASSQQGSYSPLHF	TGTGCCAGTAGTCAACAGGGTTCTTATTCACCCCTCCACTTT
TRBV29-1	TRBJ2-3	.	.	CSVTSEGGQYF	TGCAGCGTTACCTCCGAGGGGGGGCAGTATTTT
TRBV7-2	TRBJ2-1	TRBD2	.	CASSLTSGGRYEQFF	TGTGCCAGCAGCTTAACTAGCGGGGGCCGGTATGAGCAGTTCTTC
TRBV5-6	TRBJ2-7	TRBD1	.	CASSWDRAGGYEQYF	TGTGCCAGCAGCTGGGATCGGGCAGGGGGCTACGAGCAGTACTTC
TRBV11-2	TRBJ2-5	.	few	CASSLDGAGAHQETQYF	TGTGCCAGCAGCTTAGATGGTGCGGGGGCCCACCAAGAGACCCAGTACTTC
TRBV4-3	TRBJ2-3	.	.	CASSPQTGGPDTQYF	TGCGCCAGCAGCCCCCAGACGGGGGGCCCAGATACGCAGTATTTT
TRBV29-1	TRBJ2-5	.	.	CSVVYRETQYF	TGCAGCGTTGTTTACAGGGAGACCCAGTACTTC
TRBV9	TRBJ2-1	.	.	CASSVGDEQFF	TGTGCCAGCAGCGTAGGCGATGAGCAGTTCTTC
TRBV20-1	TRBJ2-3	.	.	CSTDTQYF	TGCAGCACAGATACGCAGTATTTT
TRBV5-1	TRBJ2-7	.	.	CASRDSSYEQYF	TGCGCCAGCAGGGACAGCTCCTACGAGCAGTACTTC
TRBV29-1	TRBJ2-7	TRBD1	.	CSKKGTGAYEQYF	TGCAGCAAGAAAGGGACAGGGGCCTACGAGCAGTACTTC
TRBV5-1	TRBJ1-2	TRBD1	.	CASSRDRDRVYGYTF	TGCGCCAGCAGCAGAGACCGGGACAGGGTCTATGGCTACACCTTC